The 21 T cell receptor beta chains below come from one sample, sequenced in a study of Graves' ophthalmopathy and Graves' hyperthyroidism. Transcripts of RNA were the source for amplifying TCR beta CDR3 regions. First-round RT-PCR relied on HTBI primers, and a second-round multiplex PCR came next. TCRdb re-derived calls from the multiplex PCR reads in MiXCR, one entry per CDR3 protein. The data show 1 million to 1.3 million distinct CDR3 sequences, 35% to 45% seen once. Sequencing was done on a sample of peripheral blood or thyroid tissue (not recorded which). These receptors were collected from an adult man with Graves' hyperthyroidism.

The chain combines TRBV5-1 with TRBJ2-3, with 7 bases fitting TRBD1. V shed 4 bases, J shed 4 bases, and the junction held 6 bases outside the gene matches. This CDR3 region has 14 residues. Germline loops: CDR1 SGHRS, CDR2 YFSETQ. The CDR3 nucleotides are TGCGCCAGCAGCCCCGGGACAGCGTCAGATACGCAGTATTTT. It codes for CASSPGTASDTQYF. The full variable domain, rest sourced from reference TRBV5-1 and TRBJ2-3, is KAGVTQTPRYLIKTRGQQVTLSCSPISGHRSVSWYQQTPGQGLQFLFEYFSETQRNKGNFPGRFSGRQFSNSRSEMNVSTLELGDSALYLCASSPGTASDTQYFGPGTRLTVL.

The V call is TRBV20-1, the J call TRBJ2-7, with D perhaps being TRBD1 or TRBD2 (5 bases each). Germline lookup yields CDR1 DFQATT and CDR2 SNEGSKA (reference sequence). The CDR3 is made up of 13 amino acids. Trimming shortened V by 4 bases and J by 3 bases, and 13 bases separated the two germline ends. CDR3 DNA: TGCAGTGCTAAGGGACCCCCACGCTACGAGCAGTACTTC. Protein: CSAKGPPRYEQYF.

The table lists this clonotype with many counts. The DNA for the CDR3 is TGTGCCAGCCACAACGGGCCGGGCGGAACGAATTCACCCCTCCACTTT. Protein: CASHNGPGGTNSPLHF. This chain links TRBV19 with TRBJ1-6, with D unclear. In germline, CDR1 is LNHDA, CDR2 SQIVND (reference sequence). The CDR3 has 16 residues. Trimming left V 9 bases short and J 7 bases short, with 22 bases between.

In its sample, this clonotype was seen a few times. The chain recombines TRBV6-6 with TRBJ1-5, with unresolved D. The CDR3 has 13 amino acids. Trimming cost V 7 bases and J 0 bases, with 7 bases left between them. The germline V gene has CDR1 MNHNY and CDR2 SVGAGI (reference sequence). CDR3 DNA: TGTGCCAGCAATGGTCATAGCAATCAGCCCCAGCATTTT. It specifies CASNGHSNQPQHF.

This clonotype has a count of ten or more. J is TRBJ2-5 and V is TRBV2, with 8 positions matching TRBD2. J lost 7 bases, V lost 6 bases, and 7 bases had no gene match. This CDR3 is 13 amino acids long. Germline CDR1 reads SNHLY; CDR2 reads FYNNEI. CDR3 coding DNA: TGTGCCAGCAGGACTAGCGTGGAAGGGACCCAGTACTTC. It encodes CASRTSVEGTQYF.

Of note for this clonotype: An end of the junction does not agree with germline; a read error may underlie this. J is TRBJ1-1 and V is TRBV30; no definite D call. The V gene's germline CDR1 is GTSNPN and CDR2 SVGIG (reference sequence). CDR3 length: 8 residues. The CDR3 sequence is CAWESASF. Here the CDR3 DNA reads TGTGCCTGGGAGTCAGCTTCCTTT. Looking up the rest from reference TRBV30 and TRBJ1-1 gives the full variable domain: SQTIHQWPATLVQPVGSPLSLECTVEGTSNPNLYWYRQAAGRGLQLLFYSVGIGQISSEVPQNLSASRPQDRQFILSSKKLLLSDSGFYLCAWESASFGQGTRLTVV.

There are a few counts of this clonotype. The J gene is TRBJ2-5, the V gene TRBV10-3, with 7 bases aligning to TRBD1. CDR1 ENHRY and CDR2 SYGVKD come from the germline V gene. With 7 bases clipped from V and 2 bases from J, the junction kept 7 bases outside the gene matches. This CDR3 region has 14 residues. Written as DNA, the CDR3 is TGTGCCATCACCGCAGGACAGGAACAAGAGACCCAGTACTTC. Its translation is CAITAGQEQETQYF.

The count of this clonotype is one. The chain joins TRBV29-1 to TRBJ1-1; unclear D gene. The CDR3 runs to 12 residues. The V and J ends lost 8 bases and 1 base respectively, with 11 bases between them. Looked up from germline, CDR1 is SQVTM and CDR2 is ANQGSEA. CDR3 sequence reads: CSPAGRNTEAFF. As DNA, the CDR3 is TGCAGCCCCGCGGGTCGGAACACTGAAGCTTTCTTT. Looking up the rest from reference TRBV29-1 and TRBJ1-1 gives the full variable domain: SAVISQKPSRDICQRGTSLTIQCQVDSQVTMMFWYRQQPGQSLTLIATANQGSEATYESGFVIDKFPISRPNLTFSTLTVSNMSPEDSSIYLCSPAGRNTEAFFGQGTRLTVV.

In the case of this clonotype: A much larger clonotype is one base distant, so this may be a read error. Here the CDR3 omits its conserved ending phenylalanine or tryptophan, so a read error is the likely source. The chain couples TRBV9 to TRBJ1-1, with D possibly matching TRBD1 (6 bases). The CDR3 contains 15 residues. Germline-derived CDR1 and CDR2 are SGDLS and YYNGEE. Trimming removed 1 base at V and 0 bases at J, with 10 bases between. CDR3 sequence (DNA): TGTGCCAGCAGCGTACAGGGGAGATTGAACACTGAAGCTTTCTTG. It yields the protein CASSVQGRLNTEAFL.

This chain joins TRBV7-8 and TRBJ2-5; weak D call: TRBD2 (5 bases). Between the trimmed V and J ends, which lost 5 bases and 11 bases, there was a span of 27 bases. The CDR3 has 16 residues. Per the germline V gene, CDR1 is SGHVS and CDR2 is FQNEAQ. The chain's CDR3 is CASSARSGLHSNEQYF. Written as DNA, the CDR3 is TGTGCCAGCAGCGCAAGGTCGGGGTTACACAGCAATGAGCAGTACTTC.

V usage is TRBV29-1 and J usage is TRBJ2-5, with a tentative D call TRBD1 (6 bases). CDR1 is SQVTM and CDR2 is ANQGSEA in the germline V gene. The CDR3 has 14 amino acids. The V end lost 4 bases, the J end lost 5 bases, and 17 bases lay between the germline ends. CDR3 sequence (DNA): TGCAGCGTTGGGGGACATCGGGTGGGGGAGACCCAGTACTTC. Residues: CSVGGHRVGETQYF.

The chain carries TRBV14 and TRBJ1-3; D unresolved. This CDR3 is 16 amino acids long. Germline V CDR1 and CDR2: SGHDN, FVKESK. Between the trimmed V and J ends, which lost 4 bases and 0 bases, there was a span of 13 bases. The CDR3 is CASSPLGPSSGNTIYF. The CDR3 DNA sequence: TGTGCCAGCAGCCCCCTCGGGCCAAGCTCTGGAAACACCATATATTTT.

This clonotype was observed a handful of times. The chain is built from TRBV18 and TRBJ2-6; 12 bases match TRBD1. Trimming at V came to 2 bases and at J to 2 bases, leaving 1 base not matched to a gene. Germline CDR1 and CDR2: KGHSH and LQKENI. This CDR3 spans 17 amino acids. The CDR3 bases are TGTGCCAGCTCACCAGGGACAGGGGGCGCTGGGGCCAACGTCCTGACTTTC. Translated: CASSPGTGGAGANVLTF.

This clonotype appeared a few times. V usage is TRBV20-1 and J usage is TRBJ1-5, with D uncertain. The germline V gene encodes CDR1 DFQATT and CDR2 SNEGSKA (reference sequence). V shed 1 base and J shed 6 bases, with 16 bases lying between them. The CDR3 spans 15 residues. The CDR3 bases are TGCAGTGCTAGAGTATCCAGTTTAAGTACTCAGCCCCAGCATTTT. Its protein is CSARVSSLSTQPQHF.

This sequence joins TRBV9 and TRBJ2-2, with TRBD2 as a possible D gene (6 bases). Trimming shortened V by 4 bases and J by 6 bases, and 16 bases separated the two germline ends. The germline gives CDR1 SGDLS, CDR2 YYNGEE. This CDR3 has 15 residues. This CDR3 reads CASSHILGEAGELFF. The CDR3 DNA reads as TGTGCCAGCAGCCATATCCTAGGGGAGGCCGGGGAGCTGTTTTTT.

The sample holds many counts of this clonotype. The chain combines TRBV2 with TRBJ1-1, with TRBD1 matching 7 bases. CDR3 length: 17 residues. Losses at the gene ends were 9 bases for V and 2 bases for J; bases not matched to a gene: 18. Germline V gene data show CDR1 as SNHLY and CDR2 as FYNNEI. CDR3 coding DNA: TGTGCCAGAGATTCTCAGGGGGGGACCGACAGAAACACTGAAGCTTTCTTT. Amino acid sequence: CARDSQGGTDRNTEAFF.

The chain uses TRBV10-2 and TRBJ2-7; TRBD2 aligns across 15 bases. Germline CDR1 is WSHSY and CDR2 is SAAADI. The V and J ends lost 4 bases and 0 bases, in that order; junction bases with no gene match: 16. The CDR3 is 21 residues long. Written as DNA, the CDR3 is TGCGCCAGCAGTGCTAGAGATCCCGGGACTAGCGGGAGGAGCCTCTCCTACGAGCAGTACTTC. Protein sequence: CASSARDPGTSGRSLSYEQYF.

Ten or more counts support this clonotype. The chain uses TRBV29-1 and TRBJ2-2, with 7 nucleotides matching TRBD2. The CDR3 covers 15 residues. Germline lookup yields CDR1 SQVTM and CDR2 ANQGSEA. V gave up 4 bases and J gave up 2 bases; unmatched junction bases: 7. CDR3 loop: CSVVGGGSNTGELFF. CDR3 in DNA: TGCAGCGTTGTTGGGGGGGGTTCAAACACCGGGGAGCTGTTTTTT.

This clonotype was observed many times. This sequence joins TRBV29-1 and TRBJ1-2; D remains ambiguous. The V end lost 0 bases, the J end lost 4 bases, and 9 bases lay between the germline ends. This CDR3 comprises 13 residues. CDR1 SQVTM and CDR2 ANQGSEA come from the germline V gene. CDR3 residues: CSVEEGQSYGYTF. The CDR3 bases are TGCAGCGTTGAAGAGGGCCAGTCCTATGGCTACACCTTC.

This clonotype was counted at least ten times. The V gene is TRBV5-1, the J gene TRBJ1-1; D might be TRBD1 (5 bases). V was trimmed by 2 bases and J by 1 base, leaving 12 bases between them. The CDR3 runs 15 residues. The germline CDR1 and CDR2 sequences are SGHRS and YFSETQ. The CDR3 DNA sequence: TGCGCCAGCAGCTTTAGGGGTGAGGGGAACACTGAAGCTTTCTTT. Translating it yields CASSFRGEGNTEAFF. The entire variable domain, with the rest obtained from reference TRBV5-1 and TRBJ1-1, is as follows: KAGVTQTPRYLIKTRGQQVTLSCSPISGHRSVSWYQQTPGQGLQFLFEYFSETQRNKGNFPGRFSGRQFSNSRSEMNVSTLELGDSALYLCASSFRGEGNTEAFFGQGTRLTVV.

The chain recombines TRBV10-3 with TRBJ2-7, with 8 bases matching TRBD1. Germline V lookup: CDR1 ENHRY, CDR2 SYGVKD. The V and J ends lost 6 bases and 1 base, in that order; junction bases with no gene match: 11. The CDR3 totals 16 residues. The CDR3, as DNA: TGTGCCATCAGAAATAGCGGACAGGGTATATCCTACGAGCAGTACTTC. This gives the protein CAIRNSGQGISYEQYF.